The clone carrying this T cell receptor beta chain came up a few times. Antigen specificity is unknown. The data stem from a study of T cell repertoires in cytomegalovirus infection. Overall study: CMV epitopes that were recently identified and HLA-C-restricted were used alongside well-studied HLA-B-restricted ones. It was the public TCR beta signatures that indicated both CMV infection and matching HLA type. Findings and limits, study-wide: CMV carriers with the relevant HLA were identified by cumulative public TCR beta family frequency. HLA-C-restricted CMV clonotypes gave the most frequent clonotype in two of eight donors.

Trimming left V 4 bases short and J 0 bases short, with 14 bases between. This CDR3 spans 16 amino acids. Germline CDR1 and CDR2: SGHTA and FQGNSA. TCRdb analysed the reads with MiXCR anew, one entry per CDR3 protein. The table records a few hundred thousand distinct CDR3 sequences, roughly 42% of them present only once. This rearrangement joins TRBV7-2 to TRBJ2-3; D is unclear. The starting material was cultured PBMCs, obtained from culture after CMV antigen stimulation. The TCR was taken from a human donor in good health (CMV status not recorded). Some clones in this sample may be carry-over from other donors' samples. The chain's CDR3 is CASSSPVGPSTDTQYF. Here the CDR3 DNA reads TGTGCCAGCAGCTCTCCCGTAGGGCCTAGCACAGATACGCAGTATTTT.